These 16 T cell receptor beta chains share one sample of origin, sequenced in a study of T-cell reconstitution after alpha-beta-depleted transplantation in children. The library targeted TCRbeta and was prepared with unique molecular identifiers. TCRdb ran MiXCR on the PCR reads and lists one entry per CDR3 protein. This table has more than 450,000 distinct CDR3 sequences, about 18% appearing once. Specimen: PBMCs from the stem cell graft donor, collected from the stem cell graft. Receptors were obtained from a human donor who donated a stem cell graft to a child with acute lymphoblastic leukemia.

Only a few counts were recorded for this clonotype. This chain links TRBV5-1 with TRBJ1-2, with 9 bases aligning to TRBD1. Per germline, CDR1 SGHRS and CDR2 YFSETQ. Losses at the gene ends were 3 bases for V and 7 bases for J; bases not matched to a gene: 7. The CDR3 covers 14 residues. The CDR3 spells CASSSGQGVAGYTF. The CDR3 DNA is TGCGCCAGCAGCTCGGGACAGGGAGTTGCTGGCTACACCTTC.

V usage is TRBV20-1 and J usage is TRBJ2-1; 11 bases are shared with TRBD2. Germline CDR1 is DFQATT and CDR2 is SNEGSKA (reference sequence). The ends lost 1 base at V and 1 base at J; junction bases unmatched: 6. The CDR3 is 17 residues long. CDR3 residues: CSARGLAGGWSYNEQFF. The CDR3 DNA follows: TGCAGTGCTAGAGGTCTAGCGGGAGGCTGGTCCTACAATGAGCAGTTCTTC.

Remarks on this clonotype: At one end, the junction sequence differs from germline, possibly due to a read error. This rearrangement joins TRBV15 to TRBJ2-5, with a weak D call TRBD1 (6 bases). Looked up from germline, CDR1 is LNHNV and CDR2 is YYDKDF (reference sequence). The CDR3 has 18 amino acids. CDR3 in amino acids: CATNRATQGGQPRQTQYF. DNA for the CDR3: TGTGCCACCAACAGAGCTACTCAGGGCGGACAGCCCAGACAGACCCAGTACTTC.

This clonotype was counted between two and nine times. The rearrangement links TRBV12-3 or TRBV12-4 to TRBJ1-2; D is uncertain. The CDR3 totals 13 residues. With 7 bases removed from V and 8 bases from J, the gap between germline ends came to 17 bases. CDR3 loop: CASTLRSIGGYTF. The CDR3 DNA is TGTGCCAGCACTCTCAGGTCGATCGGGGGCTACACCTTC.

This clonotype was recorded a few times. V gene TRBV5-1 combines with J gene TRBJ2-1; D might be TRBD2 (6 bases). This CDR3 contains 15 residues. V lost 4 bases and J 5 bases, leaving 16 bases between the germline ends. Germline values: CDR1 SGHRS, CDR2 YFSETQ. The CDR3 loop reads CASSPMGGGDNEQFF. The CDR3 nucleotides are TGCGCCAGCAGCCCTATGGGGGGAGGCGACAATGAGCAGTTCTTC. The whole variable domain, filled in from reference TRBV5-1 and TRBJ2-1, reads KAGVTQTPRYLIKTRGQQVTLSCSPISGHRSVSWYQQTPGQGLQFLFEYFSETQRNKGNFPGRFSGRQFSNSRSEMNVSTLELGDSALYLCASSPMGGGDNEQFFGPGTRLTVL.

This clonotype turned up a few times. The V gene is TRBV12-3 or TRBV12-4, the J gene TRBJ1-5; the D is unclear. This CDR3 is built from 14 residues. V was pared by 7 bases and J by 9 bases, with 19 bases between. CDR3 bases: TGTGCCAGCACCCGAAGCGGACCGGGAGGGCCCCAGCATTTT. Translating it yields CASTRSGPGGPQHF.

This sequence joins TRBV29-1 and TRBJ1-2, with 9 bases identical to TRBD1. CDR1 is SQVTM and CDR2 is ANQGSEA in the germline V gene. This CDR3 is 17 amino acids long. V gave up 5 bases and J gave up 1 base; unmatched junction bases: 14. The CDR3, as DNA: TGCAGCGTTTCGAAGGGAGGACAGGGGACTTTTAACTATGGCTACACCTTC. This translates into CSVSKGGQGTFNYGYTF.

The chain carries TRBV4-1 and TRBJ2-1; 10 bases match TRBD2. V shed 4 bases and J 6 bases; nucleotides not matched to a gene: 6. Germline V gene sequence: CDR1 MGHRA, CDR2 YSYEKL. The CDR3 runs to 15 residues. The CDR3 loop is CASSPSGSIFNEQFF. Here the CDR3 DNA reads TGCGCCAGCAGCCCTAGCGGGAGCATCTTCAATGAGCAGTTCTTC.

V usage is TRBV5-1 and J usage is TRBJ1-1, with TRBD1 as a possible D gene (5 bases). Per germline, CDR1 SGHRS and CDR2 YFSETQ. Trimming shortened V by 1 base and J by 0 bases, and 16 bases separated the two germline ends. The CDR3 is made up of 17 amino acids. The CDR3 loop reads CASSLRGAVNMNTEAFF. CDR3 sequence (DNA): TGCGCCAGCAGCTTGAGGGGCGCGGTCAACATGAACACTGAAGCTTTCTTT.

The chain uses TRBV2 and TRBJ2-1; 7 bases agree with TRBD2. The trim removed 6 bases at V and 10 bases at J, leaving 18 bases unmatched. The CDR3 sequence is 16 residues long. CDR1 is SNHLY, CDR2 FYNNEI, per germline. The CDR3 coding sequence is TGTGCCAGCAGGCCCGATCGGGGGGTAGGAGTAGACGAGCAGTTCTTC. It encodes CASRPDRGVGVDEQFF.

The chain recombines TRBV12-3 or TRBV12-4 with TRBJ1-1; the D is unclear. The CDR3 length is 18 residues. V was cut by 1 base and J by 4 bases, with 22 bases left in between. The CDR3 reads CASSLVFREIHVGTEAFF. Here the CDR3 DNA reads TGTGCCAGCAGTTTAGTTTTTCGAGAGATTCATGTAGGCACTGAAGCTTTCTTT.

V and J are TRBV20-1 and TRBJ1-4; 10 nucleotides align to TRBD1. There are 19 residues in the CDR3. Looked up from germline, CDR1 is DFQATT and CDR2 is SNEGSKA (reference sequence). J was trimmed by 8 bases and V by 3 bases; bases with no gene match: 21. The CDR3 region has the DNA TGCAGTGCTAGCTATCCCGGGACAGGGGACCCAGCCTGGGAAGAAAAACTGTTTTTT. It translates to CSASYPGTGDPAWEEKLFF.

This clonotype was observed a few times. The chain has TRBV28 and TRBJ2-1; 7 bases fit TRBD1. Trimming took 4 bases from V and 9 from J; bases not matched to a gene: 12. CDR3 length equals 15 residues. CDR1 is MDHEN and CDR2 is SYDVKM in the germline V gene. The CDR3 reads CASSWTTGKTSEQFF. The CDR3 DNA reads as TGTGCCAGCAGTTGGACGACAGGGAAGACGTCTGAGCAGTTCTTC.

This clonotype has only a few counts. This CDR3 reads CASAPGGRTRYNEQFF. The CDR3 region has the DNA TGTGCCAGCGCCCCCGGCGGGAGAACGCGCTACAATGAGCAGTTCTTC. The rearrangement joins TRBV6-5 to TRBJ2-1, with TRBD2 matching over 7 bases. From germline, CDR1 is MNHEY and CDR2 SVGAGI. V gave up 8 bases and J gave up 3 bases; unmatched junction bases: 13. This CDR3 spans 16 amino acids.

About this clonotype: The junction departs from germline at one end; a sequencing error may be responsible. The chain couples TRBV5-1 to TRBJ1-5; D may be TRBD1 (5 bases). CDR1 is SGHRS, CDR2 YFSETQ, per germline. The CDR3 extends over 13 amino acids. As DNA, the CDR3 is TGCGCCAGCAGGTTGGGGGAGGGTCAGCCCCAGCATTTT. Protein: CASRLGEGQPQHF.

This clonotype has a handful of counts. The chain has TRBV5-1 and TRBJ2-7; 11 bases map to TRBD2. J lost 3 bases, V lost 2 bases, and 10 bases had no gene match. The CDR3 spans 17 residues. From germline, CDR1 is SGHRS and CDR2 YFSETQ. The CDR3 reads CASSFGTSGLPGYEQYF. Written as DNA, the CDR3 is TGCGCCAGCAGCTTCGGGACTAGCGGATTGCCGGGCTACGAGCAGTACTTC.